This entry lists 9 T cell receptor beta chains sequenced from one sample in a study of cytomegalovirus exposure and HLA in healthy donors (dated by TCRdb to about 2017). The method behind the library was the immunoSEQ multiplex PCR assay. For the multiplex PCR, a mixture combining 60 forward primers for TCR Vbeta segments and 13 reverse primers for TCR Jbeta segments was used. TCRdb's version of the immuneACCESS table is confined to in-frame rearrangements and falls short of the full clone set. An unresolved V gene accounts for under half of the shortfall where checked; the remainder is of unknown origin. In this sample the table shows around 170,000 clones, over 60% of which occur a single time. The top ten constitute more than 5.5% of the sample. Material for sequencing was PBMCs. These receptors came from a man aged 35 to 55 in good health and CMV-seronegative.

The gene calls are TRBV5-1 and TRBJ1-1; TRBD1 might be the D (6 bases). This CDR3 region has 14 residues. Germline V CDR1 and CDR2: SGHRS, YFSETQ. The germline V and J ends were trimmed by 1 base and 5 bases, with 12 bases remaining between them. CDR3 loop: CASSLRGQRTEAFF. The CDR3 DNA follows: TGCGCCAGCAGCTTGAGAGGACAGCGGACTGAAGCTTTCTTT.

The genes are TRBV10-2 and TRBJ1-6; D perhaps matches TRBD1 (5 bases). Germline V gene data show CDR1 as WSHSY and CDR2 as SAAADI. The CDR3 extends over 14 amino acids. Trimming removed 6 bases from V and 9 bases from J, with 15 bases in between. CDR3 loop: CASRVQGRSSPLHF. Here the CDR3 DNA reads TGCGCCAGCAGAGTGCAGGGAAGAAGTTCACCCCTCCACTTT.

The chain is built from TRBV2 and TRBJ1-5; D is ambiguous. CDR1 and CDR2 (germline): SNHLY, FYNNEI. V lost 4 bases and J 0 bases, leaving 7 bases between the germline ends. The CDR3 is 14 residues long. In DNA, the CDR3 is TGTGCCAGCAGTGCACAGTTTAGCAATCAGCCCCAGCATTTT. This sequence encodes CASSAQFSNQPQHF.

There are a few counts of this clone. The J gene is TRBJ1-2, the V gene TRBV29-1; 9 nucleotides align to TRBD1. V lost 5 bases and J lost 8; bases outside the gene matches: 12. The germline V gene encodes CDR1 SQVTM and CDR2 ANQGSEA. The length of the CDR3 is 14 residues. CDR3 sequence reads: CSVQNPGQGVGYTF. The CDR3, as DNA: TGCAGCGTTCAAAACCCGGGACAGGGTGTAGGCTACACCTTC. The whole variable domain, filled in from reference TRBV29-1 and TRBJ1-2, reads SAVISQKPSRDICQRGTSLTIQCQVDSQVTMMFWYRQQPGQSLTLIATANQGSEATYESGFVIDKFPISRPNLTFSTLTVSNMSPEDSSIYLCSVQNPGQGVGYTFGSGTRLTVV.

CDR3 nucleotides: TGTGCCAGCAGTGAAGCGTTTGGTTCAGGGGGCAATAATTCACCCCTCCACTTT. Translated, it gives CASSEAFGSGGNNSPLHF. The genes are TRBV2 and TRBJ1-6; 8 bases map to TRBD1. V lost 0 bases, J lost 5 bases, and 9 bases stayed unmatched. Looked up from germline, CDR1 is SNHLY and CDR2 is FYNNEI. The CDR3 has 18 amino acids.

The chain combines TRBV5-6 with TRBJ1-2; 12 bases fit TRBD1. The junction had 8 bases not matched to a gene; V was cut back by 7 bases and J by 7 bases. Germline CDR1 is SGHDT and CDR2 is YYEEEE. This CDR3 is 14 amino acids long. The CDR3 spells CASATGQGAGGYTF. DNA of the CDR3: TGTGCCAGCGCGACGGGACAGGGGGCAGGTGGCTACACCTTC.

J is TRBJ1-3 and V is TRBV7-9; the match to TRBD1 covers 7 bases. The J segment lost 6 bases and the V segment lost 1 base, leaving 3 bases of the junction unmatched. The V gene's germline CDR1 is SEHNR and CDR2 FQNEAQ (reference sequence). The CDR3 runs 14 residues. The CDR3 region has the DNA TGTGCCAGCAGCTTAGAGGGGACAGAAAACACCATATATTTT. Amino acid sequence: CASSLEGTENTIYF.

The chain couples TRBV18 to TRBJ1-5, with 7 positions matching TRBD1. This CDR3 region has 17 residues. Germline CDR1 is KGHSH and CDR2 is LQKENI. J was trimmed by 0 bases and V by 4 bases; bases with no gene match: 9. In DNA, the CDR3 is TGTGCCAGCTCACACTCCCGGGACAGAAATAGCAATCAGCCCCAGCATTTT. It specifies CASSHSRDRNSNQPQHF. The full variable domain, its missing parts supplied by reference TRBV18 and TRBJ1-5, is NAGVMQNPRHLVRRRGQEARLRCSPMKGHSHVYWYRQLPEEGLKFMVYLQKENIIDESGMPKERFSAEFPKEGPSILRIQQVVRGDSAAYFCASSHSRDRNSNQPQHFGDGTRLSIL.

The sample holds one count of this clone. The rearrangement uses TRBV20-1 and TRBJ1-1, with unresolved D. CDR3 length: 11 amino acids. Germline V gene data show CDR1 as DFQATT and CDR2 as SNEGSKA (reference sequence). The germline V and J ends were trimmed by 3 bases and 4 bases, with 6 bases remaining between them. CDR3 protein: CSASRGTEAFF. CDR3 coding DNA: TGCAGTGCTAGTCGGGGCACTGAAGCTTTCTTT.